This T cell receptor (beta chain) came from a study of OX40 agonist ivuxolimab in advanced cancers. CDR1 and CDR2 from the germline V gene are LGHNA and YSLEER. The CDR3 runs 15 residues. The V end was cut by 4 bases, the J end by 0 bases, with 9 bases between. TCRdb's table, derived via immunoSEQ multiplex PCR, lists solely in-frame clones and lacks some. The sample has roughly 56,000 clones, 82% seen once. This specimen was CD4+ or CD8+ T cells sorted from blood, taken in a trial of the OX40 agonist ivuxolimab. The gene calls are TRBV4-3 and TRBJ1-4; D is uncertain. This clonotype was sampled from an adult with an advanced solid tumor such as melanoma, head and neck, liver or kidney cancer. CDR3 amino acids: CASSLDGATNEKLFF. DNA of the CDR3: TGCGCCAGCAGCCTGGACGGAGCAACTAATGAAAAACTGTTTTTT.